This TCR beta chain comes out of a study of radiotherapy plus CTLA-4 blockade in lung cancer. Study conclusions and caveats: The authors reported that early blood T cell clone dynamics, with interferon-beta, best predicted response.

The CDR3 sequence is 16 residues long. CDR1 SNHLY and CDR2 FYNNEI come from the germline V gene. V was shortened by 5 bases and J by 2 bases, with 17 bases between the two germline ends. In the case of this clone: Its antigen is currently unknown.

The method was immunoSEQ multiplex PCR; TCRdb's version includes in-frame clones alone and lacks a portion of them. The sample lists about 110,000 clones; more than 70% were seen once. This chain joins TRBV2 and TRBJ2-3; perhaps D is TRBD1 or TRBD2 (5 bases each). The clonotype comes from a human donor with non-small cell lung cancer that progressed on radiotherapy plus ipilimumab. Some clones in this sample may be carry-over from other donors' samples. This sample comprised peripheral blood, obtained from a patient treated with radiotherapy plus ipilimumab. The CDR3, as DNA: TGTGCCAGCAGTCTGGATGTTGGGACGGCCACAGATACGCAGTATTTT. This gives the protein CASSLDVGTATDTQYF.